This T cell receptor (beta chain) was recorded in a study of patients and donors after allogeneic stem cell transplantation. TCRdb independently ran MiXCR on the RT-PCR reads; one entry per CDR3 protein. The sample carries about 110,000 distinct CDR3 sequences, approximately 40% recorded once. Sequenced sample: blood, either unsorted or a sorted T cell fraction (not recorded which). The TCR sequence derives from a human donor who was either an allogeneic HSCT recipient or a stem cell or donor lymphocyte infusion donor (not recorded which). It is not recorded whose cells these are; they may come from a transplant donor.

CDR3 sequence reads: CASSYSRGQETQYF. The CDR3 region has the DNA TGTGCCAGCAGTTACTCGAGAGGGCAAGAGACCCAGTACTTC. The chain recombines TRBV6-5 with TRBJ2-5; D possibly corresponds to TRBD2 (5 bases). Germline V gene sequence: CDR1 MNHEY, CDR2 SVGAGI. V lost 0 bases, J lost 2 bases, and 7 bases lay in between. This CDR3 is built from 14 residues.